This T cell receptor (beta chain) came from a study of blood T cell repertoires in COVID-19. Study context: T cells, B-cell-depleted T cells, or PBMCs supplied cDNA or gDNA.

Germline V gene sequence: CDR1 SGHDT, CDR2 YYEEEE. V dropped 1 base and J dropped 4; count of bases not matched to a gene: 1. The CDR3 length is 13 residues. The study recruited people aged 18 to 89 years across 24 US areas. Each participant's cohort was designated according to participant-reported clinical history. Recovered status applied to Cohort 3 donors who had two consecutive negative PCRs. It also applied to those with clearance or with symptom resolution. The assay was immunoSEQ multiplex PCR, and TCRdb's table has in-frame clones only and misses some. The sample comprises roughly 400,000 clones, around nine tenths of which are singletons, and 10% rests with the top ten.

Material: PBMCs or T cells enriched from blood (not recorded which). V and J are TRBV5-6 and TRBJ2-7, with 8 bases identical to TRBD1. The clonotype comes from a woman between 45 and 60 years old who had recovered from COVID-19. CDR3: CASSLYRGYEQYF. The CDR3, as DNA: TGTGCCAGCAGCTTGTACAGGGGGTACGAGCAGTACTTC. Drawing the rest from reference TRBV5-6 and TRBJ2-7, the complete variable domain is DAGVTQSPTHLIKTRGQQVTLRCSPKSGHDTVSWYQQALGQGPQFIFQYYEEEERQRGNFPDRFSGHQFPNYSSELNVNALLLGDSALYLCASSLYRGYEQYFGPGTRLTVT.